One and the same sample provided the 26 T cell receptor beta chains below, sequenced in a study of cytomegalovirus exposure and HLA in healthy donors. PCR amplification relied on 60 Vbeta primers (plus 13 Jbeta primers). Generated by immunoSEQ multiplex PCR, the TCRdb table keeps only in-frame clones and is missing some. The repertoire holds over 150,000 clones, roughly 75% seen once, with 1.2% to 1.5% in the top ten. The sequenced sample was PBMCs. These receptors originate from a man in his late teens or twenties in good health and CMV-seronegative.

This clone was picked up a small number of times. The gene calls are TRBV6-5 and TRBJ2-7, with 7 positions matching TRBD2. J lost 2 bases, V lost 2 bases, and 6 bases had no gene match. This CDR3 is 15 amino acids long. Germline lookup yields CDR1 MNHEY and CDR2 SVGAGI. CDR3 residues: CASSYEGREPYEQYF. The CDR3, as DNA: TGTGCCAGCAGTTACGAGGGGAGGGAACCCTACGAGCAGTACTTC.

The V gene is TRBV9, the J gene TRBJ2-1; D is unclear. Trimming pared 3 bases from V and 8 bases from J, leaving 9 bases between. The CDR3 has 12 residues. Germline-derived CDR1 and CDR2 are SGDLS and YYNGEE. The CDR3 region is CASSDLSHEQFF. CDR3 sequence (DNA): TGTGCCAGCAGCGATTTGAGTCATGAGCAGTTCTTC.

Here the CDR3 DNA reads TGTGCCAGCAGTGGTGAGGCTAGCGGGAGTAGCGAGCAGTACTTC. This codes for CASSGEASGSSEQYF. J is TRBJ2-7 and V is TRBV2; 10 bases map to TRBD2. The CDR3 runs to 15 residues. V lost 4 bases and J lost 6; bases outside the gene matches: 9. Per germline, CDR1 SNHLY and CDR2 FYNNEI.

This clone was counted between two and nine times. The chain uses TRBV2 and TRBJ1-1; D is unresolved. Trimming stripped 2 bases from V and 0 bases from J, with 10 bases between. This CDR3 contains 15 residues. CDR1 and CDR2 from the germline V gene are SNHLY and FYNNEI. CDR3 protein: CASSELGSMNTEAFF. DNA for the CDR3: TGTGCCAGCAGTGAATTGGGCAGCATGAACACTGAAGCTTTCTTT.

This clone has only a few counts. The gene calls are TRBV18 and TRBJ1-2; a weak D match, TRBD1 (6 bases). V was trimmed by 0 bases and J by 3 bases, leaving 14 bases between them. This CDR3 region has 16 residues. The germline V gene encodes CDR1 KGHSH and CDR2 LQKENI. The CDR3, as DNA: TGTGCCAGCTCACCACCGAGGGGGTCCGGGGACTATGGCTACACCTTC. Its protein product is CASSPPRGSGDYGYTF.

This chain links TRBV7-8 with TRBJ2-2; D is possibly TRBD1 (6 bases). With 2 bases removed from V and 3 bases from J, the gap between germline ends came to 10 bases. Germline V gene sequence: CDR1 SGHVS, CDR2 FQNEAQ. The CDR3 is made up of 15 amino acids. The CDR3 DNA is TGTGCCAGCAGCTTAATACAGGGTGACACCGGGGAGCTGTTTTTT. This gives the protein CASSLIQGDTGELFF.

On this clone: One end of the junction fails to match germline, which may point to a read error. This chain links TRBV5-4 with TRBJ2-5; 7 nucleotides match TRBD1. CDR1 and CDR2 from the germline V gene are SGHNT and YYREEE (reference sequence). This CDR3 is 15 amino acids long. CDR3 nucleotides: TGTGCCAGCACCTTGGAGAGGACAGGCCAAGAGACCCAGTACTTC. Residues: CASTLERTGQETQYF.

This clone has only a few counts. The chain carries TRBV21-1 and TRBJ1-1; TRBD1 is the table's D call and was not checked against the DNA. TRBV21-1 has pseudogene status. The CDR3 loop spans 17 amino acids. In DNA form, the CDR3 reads TGTGCCAGCAGCACCGGTGAGGGGGACGTTGAGAACACTGAAGCTTTCTTT. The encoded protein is CASSTGEGDVENTEAFF.

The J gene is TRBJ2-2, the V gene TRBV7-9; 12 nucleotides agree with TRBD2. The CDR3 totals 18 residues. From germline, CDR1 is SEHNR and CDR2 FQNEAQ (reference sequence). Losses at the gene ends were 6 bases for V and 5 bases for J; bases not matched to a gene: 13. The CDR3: CASSRPPSGRVRTGELFF. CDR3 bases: TGTGCCAGCAGTCGACCTCCTAGCGGGAGGGTTAGGACCGGGGAGCTGTTTTTT.

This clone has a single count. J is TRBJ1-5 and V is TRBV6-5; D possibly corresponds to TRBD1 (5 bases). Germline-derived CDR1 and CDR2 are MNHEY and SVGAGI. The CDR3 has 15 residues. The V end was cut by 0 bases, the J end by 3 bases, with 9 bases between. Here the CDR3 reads CASSYSPGPNQPQHF. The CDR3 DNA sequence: TGTGCCAGCAGTTACTCTCCAGGGCCCAATCAGCCCCAGCATTTT.

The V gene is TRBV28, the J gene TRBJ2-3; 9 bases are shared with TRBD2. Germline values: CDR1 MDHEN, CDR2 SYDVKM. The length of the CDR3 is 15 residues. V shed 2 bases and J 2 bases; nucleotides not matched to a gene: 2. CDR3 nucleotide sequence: TGTGCCAGCAGTTTAGCTAGCGGGGACACAGATACGCAGTATTTT. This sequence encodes CASSLASGDTDTQYF.

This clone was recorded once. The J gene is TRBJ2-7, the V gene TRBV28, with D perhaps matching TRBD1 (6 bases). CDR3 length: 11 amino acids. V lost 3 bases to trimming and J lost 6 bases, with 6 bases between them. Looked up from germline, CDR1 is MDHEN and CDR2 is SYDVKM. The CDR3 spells CASSFRGEQYF. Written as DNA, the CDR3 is TGTGCCAGCAGTTTCAGGGGCGAGCAGTACTTC.

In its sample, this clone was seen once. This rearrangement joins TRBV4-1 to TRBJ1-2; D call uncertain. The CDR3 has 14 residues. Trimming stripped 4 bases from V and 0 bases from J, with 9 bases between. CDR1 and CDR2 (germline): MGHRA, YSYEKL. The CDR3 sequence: CASSPPLSNYGYTF. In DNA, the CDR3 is TGCGCCAGCAGCCCTCCTCTCTCTAACTATGGCTACACCTTC.

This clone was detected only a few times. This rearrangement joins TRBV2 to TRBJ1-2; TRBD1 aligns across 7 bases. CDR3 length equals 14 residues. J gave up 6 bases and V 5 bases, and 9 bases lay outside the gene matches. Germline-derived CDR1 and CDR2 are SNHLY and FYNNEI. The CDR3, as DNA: TGTGCCAGCAGTCCTCAGGGGGATTATGATGGCTACACCTTC. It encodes CASSPQGDYDGYTF.

The CDR3 protein is CASSGRPNQETQYF. The CDR3 DNA sequence: TGTGCCAGCAGCGGGAGGCCGAATCAGGAGACCCAGTACTTC. The J gene is TRBJ2-5, the V gene TRBV9; D perhaps matches TRBD2 (5 bases). Trimming removed 3 bases at V and 5 bases at J, with 14 bases between. CDR3 length: 14 residues. Germline V gives CDR1 SGDLS, CDR2 YYNGEE.

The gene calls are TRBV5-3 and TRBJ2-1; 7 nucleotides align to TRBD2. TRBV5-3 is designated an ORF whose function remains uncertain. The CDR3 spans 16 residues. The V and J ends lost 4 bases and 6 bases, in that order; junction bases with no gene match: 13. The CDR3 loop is CARSPRWCGSGNEQFF. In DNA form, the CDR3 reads TGTGCCAGAAGCCCCCGGTGGTGCGGGAGTGGCAATGAGCAGTTCTTC.

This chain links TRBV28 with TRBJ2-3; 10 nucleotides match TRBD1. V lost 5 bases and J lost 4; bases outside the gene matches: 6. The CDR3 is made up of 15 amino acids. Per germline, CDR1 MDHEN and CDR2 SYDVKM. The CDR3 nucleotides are TGTGCCAGCAGTCCCGGGACAGGGGTGGCAGATACGCAGTATTTT. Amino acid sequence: CASSPGTGVADTQYF.

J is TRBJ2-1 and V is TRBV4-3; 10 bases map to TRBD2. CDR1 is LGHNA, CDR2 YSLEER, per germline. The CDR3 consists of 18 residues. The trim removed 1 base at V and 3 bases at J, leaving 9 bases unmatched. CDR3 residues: CASSQGPEVAGGYNEQFF. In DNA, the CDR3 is TGCGCCAGCAGCCAAGGCCCGGAAGTAGCGGGGGGCTACAATGAGCAGTTCTTC.

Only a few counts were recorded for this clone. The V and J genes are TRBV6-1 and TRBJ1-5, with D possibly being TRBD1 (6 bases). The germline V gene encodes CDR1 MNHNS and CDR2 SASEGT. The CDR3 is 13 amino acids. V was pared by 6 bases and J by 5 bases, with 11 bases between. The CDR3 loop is CASSERGHQPQHF. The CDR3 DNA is TGTGCCAGCAGCGAGCGGGGGCATCAGCCCCAGCATTTT.

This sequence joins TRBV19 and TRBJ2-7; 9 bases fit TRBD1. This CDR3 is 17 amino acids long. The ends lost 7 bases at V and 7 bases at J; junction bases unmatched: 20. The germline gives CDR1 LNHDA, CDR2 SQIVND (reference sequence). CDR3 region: CASTSPPGTGTEGEQYF. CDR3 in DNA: TGTGCCAGTACCTCCCCCCCGGGGACAGGGACTGAGGGGGAGCAGTACTTC.

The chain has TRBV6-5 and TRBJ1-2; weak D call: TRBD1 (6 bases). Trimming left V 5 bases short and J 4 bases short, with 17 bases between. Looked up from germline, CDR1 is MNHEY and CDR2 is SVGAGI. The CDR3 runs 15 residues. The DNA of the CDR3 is TGTGCCAGCAGTCCCAACCCAGGGGACATCTATGGCTACACCTTC. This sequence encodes CASSPNPGDIYGYTF.

This CDR3 reads CAISALSQGIHYGYTF. The CDR3 DNA reads as TGTGCCATCAGTGCCCTGTCACAGGGGATCCACTATGGCTACACCTTC. This chain connects TRBV10-3 to TRBJ1-2; 7 bases map to TRBD1. Germline CDR1 ENHRY, CDR2 SYGVKD. This CDR3 is built from 16 residues. J lost 3 bases, V lost 4 bases, and 11 bases had no gene match.

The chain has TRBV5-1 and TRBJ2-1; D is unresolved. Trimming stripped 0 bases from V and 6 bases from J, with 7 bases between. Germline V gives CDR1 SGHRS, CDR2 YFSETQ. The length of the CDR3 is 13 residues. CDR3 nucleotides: TGCGCCAGCAGCTTGGCGATTAGCAATGAGCAGTTCTTC. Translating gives CASSLAISNEQFF.

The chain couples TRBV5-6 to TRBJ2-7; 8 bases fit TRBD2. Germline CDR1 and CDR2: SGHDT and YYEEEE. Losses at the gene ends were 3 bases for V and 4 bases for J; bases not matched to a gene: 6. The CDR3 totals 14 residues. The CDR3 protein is CASSSLQRGYEQYF. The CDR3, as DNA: TGTGCCAGCAGCTCCCTTCAGCGGGGGTACGAGCAGTACTTC.

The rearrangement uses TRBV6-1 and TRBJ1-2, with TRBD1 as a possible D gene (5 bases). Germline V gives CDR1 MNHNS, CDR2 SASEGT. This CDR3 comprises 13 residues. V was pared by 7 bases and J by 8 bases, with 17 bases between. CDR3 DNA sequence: TGTGCCAGCACCGACACGGGGGACCGGGGCTACACCTTC. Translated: CASTDTGDRGYTF.

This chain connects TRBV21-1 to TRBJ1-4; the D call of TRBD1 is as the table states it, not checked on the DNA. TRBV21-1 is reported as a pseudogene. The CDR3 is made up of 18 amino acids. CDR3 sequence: CASSKAKGQGAANEKLFF. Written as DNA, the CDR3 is TGTGCCAGCAGCAAAGCGAAAGGACAGGGGGCGGCTAATGAAAAACTGTTTTTT.